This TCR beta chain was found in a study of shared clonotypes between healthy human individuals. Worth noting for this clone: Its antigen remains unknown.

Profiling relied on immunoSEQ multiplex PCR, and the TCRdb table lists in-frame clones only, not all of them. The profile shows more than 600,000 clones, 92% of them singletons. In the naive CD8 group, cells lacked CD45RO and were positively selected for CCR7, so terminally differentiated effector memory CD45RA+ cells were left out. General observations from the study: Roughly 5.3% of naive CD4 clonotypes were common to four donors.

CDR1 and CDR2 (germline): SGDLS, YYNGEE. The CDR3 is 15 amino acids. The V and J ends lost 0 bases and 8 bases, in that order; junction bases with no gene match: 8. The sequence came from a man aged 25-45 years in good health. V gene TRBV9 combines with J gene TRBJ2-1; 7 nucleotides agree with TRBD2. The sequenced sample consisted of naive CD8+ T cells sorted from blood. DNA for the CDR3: TGTGCCAGCAGCGTAGGGGAGACTAGCAAGTATGAGCAGTTCTTC. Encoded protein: CASSVGETSKYEQFF.